This T cell receptor beta chain was sequenced for a study of blood T cells in healthy people across ages. Across the whole study: Researchers report that template switching captured about one barcoded beta molecule per two T cells.

Study-wide findings and caveats: Observed TCR beta diversity per million T cells went down as age went up. This fall followed a roughly linear course with age.

For the second PCR, which ran for roughly 6 to 12 cycles, a sample-barcoded 5' primer and a J-beta primer mix were used. Every sample produced at least 3 million CDR3-containing paired-end reads. TCRdb processed the 5' RACE reads anew with MiXCR; each CDR3 protein has one entry. The top ten hold 7.7% of the sample, which has some 1.7 million distinct CDR3 sequences, approximately 28% seen once. About this clonotype itself: The antigen remains undetermined.

This CDR3 spans 14 amino acids. V lost 10 bases to trimming and J lost 3 bases, with 18 bases between them. The germline gives CDR1 KGHSH, CDR2 LQKENI. The chain combines TRBV18 with TRBJ2-5; D is perhaps TRBD1 or TRBD2 (5 bases each). The clonotype comes from a woman aged 30 to 39 in good health. Sequenced material: blood. The CDR3, as DNA: TGTGCCACCGCCCTGACGGGACGTAAAGAGACCCAGTACTTC. Translation gives CATALTGRKETQYF.